The 10 T cell receptor beta chains below all came from one sample that was sequenced in a study of blood T cell repertoires in COVID-19. TCRdb's table, derived via immunoSEQ multiplex PCR, lists solely in-frame clones and lacks some. Among 350,000 to 450,000 clones, 75% to 90% were seen once, and the ten largest hold around 7.5%. The specimen sequenced was peripheral blood. The receptor source for this set is a woman in her sixties with COVID-19, enrolled during active disease.

J is TRBJ2-2 and V is TRBV7-3; D not resolved. V lost 5 bases and J 0 bases, leaving 25 bases between the germline ends. Germline V gene data show CDR1 as SGHTA and CDR2 as FQGTGA. The CDR3 is 20 residues long. The CDR3 reads CASSLSRMLSFPPNTGELFF. Here the CDR3 DNA reads TGTGCCAGCAGCCTATCTCGAATGCTTAGCTTTCCGCCGAACACCGGGGAGCTGTTTTTT. The complete variable domain, with remaining parts taken from reference TRBV7-3 and TRBJ2-2, reads GAGVSQTPSNKVTEKGKYVELRCDPISGHTALYWYRQSLGQGPEFLIYFQGTGAADDSGLPNDRFFAVRPEGSVSTLKIQRTERGDSAVYLCASSLSRMLSFPPNTGELFFGEGSRLTVL.

This chain links TRBV5-1 with TRBJ1-1; 9 nucleotides match TRBD1. Trimming cost V 4 bases and J 4 bases; bases outside gene matches: 8. CDR1 is SGHRS and CDR2 is YFSETQ in the germline V gene. The CDR3 extends over 15 amino acids. CDR3 bases: TGCGCCAGCAGCGAGTCACAGGGGGCGTCCACTGAAGCTTTCTTT. Its translation: CASSESQGASTEAFF. The full variable domain, with the rest looked up from reference TRBV5-1 and TRBJ1-1, is KAGVTQTPRYLIKTRGQQVTLSCSPISGHRSVSWYQQTPGQGLQFLFEYFSETQRNKGNFPGRFSGRQFSNSRSEMNVSTLELGDSALYLCASSESQGASTEAFFGQGTRLTVV.

The chain combines TRBV27 with TRBJ2-3; the D gene is possibly TRBD2 (6 bases). V lost 2 bases to trimming and J lost 4 bases, with 13 bases between them. This CDR3 comprises 15 residues. The germline gives CDR1 MNHEY, CDR2 SMNVEV (reference sequence). CDR3 coding DNA: TGTGCCAGCAGTTTACGGGAGAAATATTCAGATACGCAGTATTTT. Translating gives CASSLREKYSDTQYF.

V and J are TRBV4-1 and TRBJ2-7, with TRBD2 identical over 7 bases. The CDR3 loop spans 16 amino acids. Germline CDR1 and CDR2: MGHRA and YSYEKL. The V gene end was trimmed by 6 bases and the J gene end by 2 bases; junction bases not matched to a gene: 13. CDR3 DNA sequence: TGCGCCAGCAGGCAGGAGGGAGCGGGGAGTACCTACGAGCAGTACTTC. Translated, it gives CASRQEGAGSTYEQYF.

This clone was seen only once. The chain uses TRBV2 and TRBJ2-2; 8 bases align to TRBD1. Germline V lookup: CDR1 SNHLY, CDR2 FYNNEI. J gave up 3 bases and V 2 bases, and 14 bases lay outside the gene matches. This CDR3 is 19 amino acids long. The CDR3 here is CASSERGAGGRLDTGELFF. CDR3 sequence (DNA): TGTGCCAGCAGTGAAAGGGGTGCAGGGGGCAGGTTGGACACCGGGGAGCTGTTTTTT.

In this sample, this clone turned up once. J is TRBJ2-7 and V is TRBV30, with 7 bases identical to TRBD1. The CDR3 is made up of 15 amino acids. Losses at the gene ends were 2 bases for V and 3 bases for J; bases not matched to a gene: 10. Germline V CDR1 and CDR2: GTSNPN, SVGIG (reference sequence). CDR3 DNA: TGTGCCTGGAGTCCCCATGTGGGACAGAACTACGAGCAGTACTTC. This encodes CAWSPHVGQNYEQYF. The full variable domain, its missing parts supplied by reference TRBV30 and TRBJ2-7, is SQTIHQWPATLVQPVGSPLSLECTVEGTSNPNLYWYRQAAGRGLQLLFYSVGIGQISSEVPQNLSASRPQDRQFILSSKKLLLSDSGFYLCAWSPHVGQNYEQYFGPGTRLTVT.

The chain joins TRBV6-2 or TRBV6-3 to TRBJ1-2; D ambiguous. With 0 bases removed from V and 4 bases from J, the gap between germline ends came to 15 bases. CDR3 length: 16 residues. Germline V CDR1 and CDR2: MNHEY, SVGEGT. The CDR3 DNA is TGTGCCAGCAGTTACTCGCGGATCCCTGGCGGCTATGGCTACACCTTC. Amino acids: CASSYSRIPGGYGYTF.

The chain recombines TRBV7-6 with TRBJ2-1, with TRBD2 matching 10 bases. Germline CDR1 is SGHVS and CDR2 is FNYEAQ. The CDR3 is made up of 16 amino acids. J lost 4 bases, V lost 5 bases, and 8 bases had no gene match. CDR3 in amino acids: CASSPLERGGYNEQFF. The CDR3 DNA follows: TGTGCCAGCAGCCCCCTCGAGCGGGGGGGTTACAATGAGCAGTTCTTC.

The chain couples TRBV11-2 to TRBJ2-2; 12 bases are shared with TRBD2. Germline-derived CDR1 and CDR2 are SGHAT and FQNNGV. Trimming cost V 4 bases and J 3 bases; bases outside gene matches: 3. The CDR3 totals 16 residues. The CDR3 loop is CASSSPSGGDTGELFF. Written as DNA, the CDR3 is TGTGCCAGCAGCTCCCCTAGCGGGGGGGACACCGGGGAGCTGTTTTTT.

This clone was observed once. This sequence joins TRBV7-9 and TRBJ1-1; D possibly corresponds to TRBD1 (6 bases). V lost 5 bases, J lost 1 base, and 11 bases lay in between. This CDR3 region has 14 residues. In germline, CDR1 is SEHNR, CDR2 FQNEAQ (reference sequence). The CDR3 here is CASSLRDKNTEAFF. CDR3 DNA: TGTGCCAGCAGCCTCCGGGACAAGAACACTGAAGCTTTCTTT.